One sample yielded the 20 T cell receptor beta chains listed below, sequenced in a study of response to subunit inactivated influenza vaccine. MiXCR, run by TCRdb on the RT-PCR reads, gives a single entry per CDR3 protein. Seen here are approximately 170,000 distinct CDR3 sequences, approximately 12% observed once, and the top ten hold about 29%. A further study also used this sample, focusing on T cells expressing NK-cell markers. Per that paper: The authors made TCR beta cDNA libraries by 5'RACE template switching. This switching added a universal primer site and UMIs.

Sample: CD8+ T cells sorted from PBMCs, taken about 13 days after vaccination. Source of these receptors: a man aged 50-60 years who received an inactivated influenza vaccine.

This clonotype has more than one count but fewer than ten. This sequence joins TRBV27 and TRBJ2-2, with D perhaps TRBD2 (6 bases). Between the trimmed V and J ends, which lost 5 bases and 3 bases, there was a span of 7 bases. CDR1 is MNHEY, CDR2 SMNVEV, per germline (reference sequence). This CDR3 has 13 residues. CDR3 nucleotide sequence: TGTGCCAGCAGTACTAGCTACACCGGGGAGCTGTTTTTT. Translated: CASSTSYTGELFF.

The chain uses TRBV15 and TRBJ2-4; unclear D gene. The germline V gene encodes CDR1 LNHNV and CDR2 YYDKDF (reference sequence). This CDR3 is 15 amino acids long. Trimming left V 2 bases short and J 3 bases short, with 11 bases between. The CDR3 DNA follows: TGTGCCACCAGCAGAAACCGGCAGTTCAAAAACATTCAGTACTTC. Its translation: CATSRNRQFKNIQYF. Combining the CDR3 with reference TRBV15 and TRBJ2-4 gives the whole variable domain DAMVIQNPRYQVTQFGKPVTLSCSQTLNHNVMYWYQQKSSQAPKLLFHYYDKDFNNEADTPDNFQSRRPNTSFCFLDIRSPGLGDTAMYLCATSRNRQFKNIQYFGAGTRLSVL.

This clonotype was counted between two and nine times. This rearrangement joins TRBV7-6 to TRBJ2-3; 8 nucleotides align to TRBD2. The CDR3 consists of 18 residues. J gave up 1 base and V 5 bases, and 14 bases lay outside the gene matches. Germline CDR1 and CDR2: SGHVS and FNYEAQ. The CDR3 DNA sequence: TGTGCCAGCAGCCATGGGACTAGAGCGGGAGAGGGCACAGATACGCAGTATTTT. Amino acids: CASSHGTRAGEGTDTQYF. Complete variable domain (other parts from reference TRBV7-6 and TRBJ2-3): GAGVSQSPRYKVTKRGQDVALRCDPISGHVSLYWYRQALGQGPEFLTYFNYEAQQDKSGLPNDRFSAERPEGSISTLTIQRTEQRDSAMYRCASSHGTRAGEGTDTQYFGPGTRLTVL.

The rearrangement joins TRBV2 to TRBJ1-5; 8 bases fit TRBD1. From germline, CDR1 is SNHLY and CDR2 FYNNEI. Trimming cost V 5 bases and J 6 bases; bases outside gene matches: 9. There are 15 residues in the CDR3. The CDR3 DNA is TGTGCCAGCAGTCCCAGGACAGGGAGGCTTCAGCCCCAGCATTTT. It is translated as CASSPRTGRLQPQHF.

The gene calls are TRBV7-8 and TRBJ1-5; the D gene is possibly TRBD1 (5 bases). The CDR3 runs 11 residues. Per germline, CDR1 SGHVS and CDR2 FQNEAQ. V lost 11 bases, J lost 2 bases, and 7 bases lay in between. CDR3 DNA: TGTGCCGTGGGACGCAATCAGCCCCAGCATTTT. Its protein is CAVGRNQPQHF.

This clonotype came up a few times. Here the CDR3 reads CAISGPGGETQYF. CDR3 bases: TGTGCCATCAGTGGACCAGGGGGAGAGACCCAGTACTTC. The V and J genes are TRBV10-3 and TRBJ2-5; 7 positions match TRBD1. The CDR3 contains 13 residues. Per germline, CDR1 ENHRY and CDR2 SYGVKD. V was clipped by 4 bases and J by 4 bases; unmatched bases: 3.

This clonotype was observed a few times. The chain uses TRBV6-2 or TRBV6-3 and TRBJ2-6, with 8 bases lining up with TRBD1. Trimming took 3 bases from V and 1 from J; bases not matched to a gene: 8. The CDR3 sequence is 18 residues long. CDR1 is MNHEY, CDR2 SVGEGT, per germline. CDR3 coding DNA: TGTGCCAGCAGTTATACCGGGACAGGTTTTTCTGGGGCCAACGTCCTGACTTTC. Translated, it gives CASSYTGTGFSGANVLTF.

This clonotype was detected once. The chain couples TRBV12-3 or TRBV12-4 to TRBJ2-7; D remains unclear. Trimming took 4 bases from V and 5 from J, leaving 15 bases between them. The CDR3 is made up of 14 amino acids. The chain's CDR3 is CASSSPPMWNEQYF. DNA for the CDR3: TGTGCCAGCAGTTCTCCGCCCATGTGGAACGAGCAGTACTTC.

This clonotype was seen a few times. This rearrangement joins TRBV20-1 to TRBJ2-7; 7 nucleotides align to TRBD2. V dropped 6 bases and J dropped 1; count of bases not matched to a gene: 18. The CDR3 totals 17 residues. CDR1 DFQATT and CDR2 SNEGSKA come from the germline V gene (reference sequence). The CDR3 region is CSAPGSRGSGDSYEQYF. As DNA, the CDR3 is TGCAGTGCGCCGGGGTCGCGCGGGAGCGGCGATTCCTACGAGCAGTACTTC.

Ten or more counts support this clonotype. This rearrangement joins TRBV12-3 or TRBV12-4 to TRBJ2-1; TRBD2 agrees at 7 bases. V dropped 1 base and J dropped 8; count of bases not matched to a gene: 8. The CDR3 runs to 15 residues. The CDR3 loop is CASSLVAGPRDEQFF. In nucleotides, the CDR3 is TGTGCCAGCAGTTTAGTAGCGGGCCCGCGGGATGAGCAGTTCTTC.

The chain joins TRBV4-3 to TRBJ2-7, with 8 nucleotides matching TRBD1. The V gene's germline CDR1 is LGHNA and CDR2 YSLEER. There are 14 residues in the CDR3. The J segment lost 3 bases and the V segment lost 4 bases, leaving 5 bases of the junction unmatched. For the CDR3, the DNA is TGCGCCAGCAGCCGAGGGACAGGATTCTACGAGCAGTACTTC. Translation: CASSRGTGFYEQYF.

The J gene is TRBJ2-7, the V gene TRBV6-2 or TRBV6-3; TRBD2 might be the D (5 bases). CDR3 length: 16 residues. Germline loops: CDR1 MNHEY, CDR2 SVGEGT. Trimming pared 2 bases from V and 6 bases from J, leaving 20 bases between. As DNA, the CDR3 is TGTGCCAGCAGTTACCCAAGGACGCGAATTGCGGGCGAGCAGTACTTC. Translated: CASSYPRTRIAGEQYF.

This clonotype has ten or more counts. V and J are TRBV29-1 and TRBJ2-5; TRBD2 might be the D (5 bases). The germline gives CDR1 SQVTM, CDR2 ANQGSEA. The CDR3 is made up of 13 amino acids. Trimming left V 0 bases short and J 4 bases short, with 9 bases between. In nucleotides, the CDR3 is TGCAGCGTTGAAGAAGTAGGGAGAGAGACCCAGTACTTC. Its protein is CSVEEVGRETQYF.

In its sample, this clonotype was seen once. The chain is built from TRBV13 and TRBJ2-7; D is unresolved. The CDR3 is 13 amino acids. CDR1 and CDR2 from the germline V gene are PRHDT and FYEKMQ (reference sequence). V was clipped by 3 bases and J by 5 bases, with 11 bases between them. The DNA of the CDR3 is TGTGCCAGCAGCTTCGGGTCGGTCCACGAGCAGTACTTC. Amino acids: CASSFGSVHEQYF.

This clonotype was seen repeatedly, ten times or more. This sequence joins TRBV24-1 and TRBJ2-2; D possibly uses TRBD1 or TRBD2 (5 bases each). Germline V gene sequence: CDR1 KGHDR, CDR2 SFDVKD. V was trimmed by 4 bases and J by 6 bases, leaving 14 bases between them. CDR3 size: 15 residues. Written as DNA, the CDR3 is TGTGCCACCAGTGAAGGGCGAGGGGCACCCGGGGAGCTGTTTTTT. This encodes CATSEGRGAPGELFF.

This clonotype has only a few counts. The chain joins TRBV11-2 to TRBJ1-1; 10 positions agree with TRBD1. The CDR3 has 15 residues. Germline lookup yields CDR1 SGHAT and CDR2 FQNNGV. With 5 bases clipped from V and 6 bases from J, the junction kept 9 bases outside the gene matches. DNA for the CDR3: TGTGCCAGCAGCCCCAGTAGCGGACAGGGGGCTGAAGCTTTCTTT. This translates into CASSPSSGQGAEAFF.

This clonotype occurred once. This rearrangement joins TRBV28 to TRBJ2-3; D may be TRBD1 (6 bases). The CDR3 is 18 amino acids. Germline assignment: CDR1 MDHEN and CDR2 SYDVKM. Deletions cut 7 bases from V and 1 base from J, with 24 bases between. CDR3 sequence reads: CASTTRDKNLIRTDTQYF. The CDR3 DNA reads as TGTGCCAGCACCACCCGGGACAAAAACTTAATCCGCACAGATACGCAGTATTTT.

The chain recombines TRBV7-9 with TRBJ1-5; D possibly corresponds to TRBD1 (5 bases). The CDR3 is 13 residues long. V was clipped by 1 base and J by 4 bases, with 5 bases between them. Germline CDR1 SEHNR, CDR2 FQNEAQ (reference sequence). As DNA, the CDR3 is TGTGCCAGCAGCTTAGGACAGAATCAGCCCCAGCATTTT. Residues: CASSLGQNQPQHF. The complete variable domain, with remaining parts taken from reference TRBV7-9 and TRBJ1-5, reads DTGVSQNPRHKITKRGQNVTFRCDPISEHNRLYWYRQTLGQGPEFLTYFQNEAQLEKSRLLSDRFSAERPKGSFSTLEIQRTEQGDSAMYLCASSLGQNQPQHFGDGTRLSIL.

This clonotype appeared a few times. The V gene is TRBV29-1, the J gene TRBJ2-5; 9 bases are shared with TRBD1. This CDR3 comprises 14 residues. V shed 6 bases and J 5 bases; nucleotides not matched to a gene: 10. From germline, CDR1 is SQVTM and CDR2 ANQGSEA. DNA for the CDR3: TGCAGCGTCGCGGGACAGGGTCCGGGGGAGACCCAGTACTTC. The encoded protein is CSVAGQGPGETQYF.

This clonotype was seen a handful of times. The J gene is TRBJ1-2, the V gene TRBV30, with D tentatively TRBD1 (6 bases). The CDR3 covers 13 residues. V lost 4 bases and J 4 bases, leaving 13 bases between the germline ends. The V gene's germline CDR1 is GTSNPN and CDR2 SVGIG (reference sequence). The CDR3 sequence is CAWNGGAGYGYTF. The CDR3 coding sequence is TGTGCCTGGAACGGGGGCGCTGGCTATGGCTACACCTTC.